This T cell receptor (beta chain) was sequenced during a study of T cells in Graves' hyperthyroidism and ophthalmopathy. Whole-study findings and limits: A model built on 13 V-J features separated ophthalmopathy from stable hyperthyroidism. In blood, most of the thyroid clonotypes expanded above 0.001 were also present.

Individuals with ophthalmopathy presented a Clinical Activity Score of at least 3, a NOSPECS grade of at least 4 and a duration under 3 months. From RNA transcripts, TCR beta CDR3 regions were amplified. When the TCR CDR3 underwent first-round RT-PCR, the HTBI primer set was used. TCRdb ran MiXCR on the multiplex PCR reads and lists one entry per CDR3 protein. This sample has 490,000 or so distinct CDR3 sequences, with about 20% found just once. As for this clonotype: Its antigen is not known.

The V segment lost 7 bases and the J segment 5 bases; nucleotides outside the gene matches: 13. The CDR3 covers 15 residues. This TCR came from a man aged 35-49 years with Graves' ophthalmopathy. V gene TRBV12-3 or TRBV12-4 combines with J gene TRBJ2-5; TRBD2 matches at 7 bases. Sequencing was performed on blood. CDR3 DNA sequence: TGTGCCAGCACCTCCTTTGGGGGAGGGAAGGAGACCCAGTACTTC. Residues: CASTSFGGGKETQYF.